This record looks at one T cell receptor (beta chain) sequence and its context. This entry is derived from a study of human T cells and chemical hapten exposure. The germline V gene has CDR1 MNHNS and CDR2 SASEGT. The trim removed 2 bases at V and 1 base at J, leaving 7 bases unmatched. This CDR3 has 16 residues. The sample's time point: patch test 1, 2 weeks after DPC sensitization. Regarding treatment: therapeutic diphenylcyclopropenone sensitization with weekly scalp DPC. The study drew its donors from alopecia patients who were 18 to 70 years old and suitable for DPC. TCRdb re-analysed the RACE reads in MiXCR, keeping a single row per CDR3 protein. The sample carries approximately 80,000 distinct CDR3 sequences, roughly 10% recorded once.

The chain joins TRBV6-1 to TRBJ1-2; TRBD1 matches at 7 bases. The TCR was taken from a woman between 50 and 59 years old with alopecia areata. Some clones in this sample may be carry-over from other donors' samples. This sample comprised whole blood, obtained in connection with sensitization to the hapten diphenylcyclopropenone (DPC). CDR3 coding DNA: TGTGCCAGCAGTGAATTGACAGGGAGGATTAACTATGGCTACACCTTC. Amino acids: CASSELTGRINYGYTF.